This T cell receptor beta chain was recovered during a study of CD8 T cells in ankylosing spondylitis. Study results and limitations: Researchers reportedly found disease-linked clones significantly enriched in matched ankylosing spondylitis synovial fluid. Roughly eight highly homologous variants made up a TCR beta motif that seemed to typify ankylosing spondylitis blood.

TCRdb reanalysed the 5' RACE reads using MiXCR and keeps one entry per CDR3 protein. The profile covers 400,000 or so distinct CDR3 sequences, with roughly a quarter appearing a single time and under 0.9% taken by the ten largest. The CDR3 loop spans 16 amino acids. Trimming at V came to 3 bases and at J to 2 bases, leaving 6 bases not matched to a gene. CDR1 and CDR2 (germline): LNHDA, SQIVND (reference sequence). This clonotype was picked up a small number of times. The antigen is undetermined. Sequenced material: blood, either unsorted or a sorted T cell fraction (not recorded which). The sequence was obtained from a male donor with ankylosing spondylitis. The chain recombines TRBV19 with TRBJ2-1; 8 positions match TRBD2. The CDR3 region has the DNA TGTGCCAGTAGTATCCCAGCGGGAGATACCTACAATGAGCAGTTCTTC. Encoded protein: CASSIPAGDTYNEQFF. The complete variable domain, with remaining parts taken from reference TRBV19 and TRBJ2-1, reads DGGITQSPKYLFRKEGQNVTLSCEQNLNHDAMYWYRQDPGQGLRLIYYSQIVNDFQKGDIAEGYSVSREKKESFPLTVTSAQKNPTAFYLCASSIPAGDTYNEQFFGPGTRLTVL.